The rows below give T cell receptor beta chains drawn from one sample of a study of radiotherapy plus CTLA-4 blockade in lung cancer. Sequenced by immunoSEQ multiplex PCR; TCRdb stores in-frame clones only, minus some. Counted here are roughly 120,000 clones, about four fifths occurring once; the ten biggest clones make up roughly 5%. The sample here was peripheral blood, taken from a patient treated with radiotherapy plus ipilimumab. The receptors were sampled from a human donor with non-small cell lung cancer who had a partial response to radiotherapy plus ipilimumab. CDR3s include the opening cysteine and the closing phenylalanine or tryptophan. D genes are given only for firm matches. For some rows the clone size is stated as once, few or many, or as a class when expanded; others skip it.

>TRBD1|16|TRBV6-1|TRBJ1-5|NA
CASSVRQGVVFQPQHF
TGTGCCAGCAGTGTTCGACAGGGGGTGGTTTTTCAGCCCCAGCATTTT
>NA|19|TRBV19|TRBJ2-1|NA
CASSIVTRRALLVYNEQFF
TGTGCCAGTAGTATAGTGACTAGAAGGGCTCTCCTGGTCTACAATGAGCAGTTCTTC
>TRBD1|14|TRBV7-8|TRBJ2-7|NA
CASSRRDRGTEQYF
TGTGCCAGCAGCCGCCGGGACAGGGGAACCGAGCAGTACTTC
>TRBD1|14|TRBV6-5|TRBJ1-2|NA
CASTPGGTVYGYTF
TGTGCCAGCACCCCTGGGGGGACAGTCTATGGCTACACCTTC
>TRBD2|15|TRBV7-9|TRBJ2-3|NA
CASSLLAVSTDTQYF
TGTGCCAGCAGCTTACTAGCGGTGAGCACAGATACGCAGTATTTT
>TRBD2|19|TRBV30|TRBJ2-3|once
CAWSVPRSGRPRSTDTQYF
TGTGCCTGGAGTGTACCTCGTAGCGGGAGGCCGCGTAGCACAGATACGCAGTATTTT
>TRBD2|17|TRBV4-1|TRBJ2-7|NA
CASSPGLAGRVRYEQYF
TGCGCCAGCAGCCCGGGACTAGCGGGAAGGGTAAGGTACGAGCAGTACTTC
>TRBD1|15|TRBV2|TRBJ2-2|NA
CASRDRDWNTGELFF
TGTGCCAGCAGGGACAGGGACTGGAACACCGGGGAGCTGTTTTTT
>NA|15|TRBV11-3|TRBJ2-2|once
CASSLGAANTGELFF
TGTGCCAGCAGCTTAGGAGCGGCGAACACCGGGGAGCTGTTTTTT
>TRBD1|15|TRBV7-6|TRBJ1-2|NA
CASSLGQLTGGGYTF
TGTGCCAGCAGCTTAGGGCAGCTTACAGGGGGCGGCTACACCTTC
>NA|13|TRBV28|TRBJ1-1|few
CASSGGVNTEAFF
TGTGCCAGCAGCGGGGGGGTGAACACTGAAGCTTTCTTT
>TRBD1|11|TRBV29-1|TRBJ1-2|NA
CSGQGTYGYTF
TGCAGCGGACAGGGGACTTACGGCTACACCTTC
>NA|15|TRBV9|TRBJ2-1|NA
CASTAGQNPYNEQFF
TGTGCCAGCACCGCTGGACAGAACCCCTACAATGAGCAGTTCTTC
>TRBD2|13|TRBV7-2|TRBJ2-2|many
CASSPLATGELFF
TGTGCCAGCAGCCCACTAGCGACCGGGGAGCTGTTTTTT
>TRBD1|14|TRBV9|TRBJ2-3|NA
CASSYRGRPDTQYF
TGTGCCAGCAGCTACAGGGGACGCCCAGATACGCAGTATTTT
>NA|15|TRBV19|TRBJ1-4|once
CASSIGGGTNEKLFF
TGTGCCAGTAGTATAGGCGGGGGAACTAATGAAAAACTGTTTTTT
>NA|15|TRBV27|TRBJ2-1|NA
CASSPLDKLDNEQFF
TGTGCCAGCAGTCCCTTAGACAAATTGGACAATGAGCAGTTCTTC